The source of this TCR beta chain is a study of CD8 T cells in ankylosing spondylitis. Findings and limits, study-wide: Some motif variants were previously reported in reactive arthritis synovial fluid and blood. Clones linked with disease were CD8+ and fairly uncommon in the peripheral blood. Disease-associated clones were reportedly significantly overrepresented in matched ankylosing spondylitis synovial fluid.

This clonotype was recorded only once. Its antigen remains unknown. This may stem from a read error, because a much larger clone lies one nucleotide away. The CDR3 loop spans 11 amino acids. With molecular barcodes, quantitative 5'-RACE was used to make the TCR beta libraries. MiXCR, applied by TCRdb to the 5' RACE reads, yields one record per CDR3 protein. Of approximately 260,000 distinct CDR3 sequences in the sample, over 15% were seen once. Sequenced sample: blood, either unsorted or a sorted T cell fraction (not recorded which). This TCR was sampled from a male donor with ankylosing spondylitis or in good health (not recorded which). V and J are TRBV12-3 or TRBV12-4 and TRBJ1-1; D gene ambiguous. The CDR3 loop reads CASSFNTEAYF. Written as DNA, the CDR3 is TGTGCCAGCAGTTTTAACACTGAAGCTTACTTT.